This TCR beta chain was recovered during a study of blood T cells in healthy people across ages. This clonotype was detected only a few times. Its specificity is not known. Findings and limits, study-wide: Per million T cells, the diversity of TCR beta decreased roughly linearly as age advanced. Long-lived and aged donors differed, with more naive CD4+ cells and higher diversity in the long-lived.

The sample providers were healthy Caucasian people from Russia, aged about 6 to 100. V gave up 4 bases and J gave up 2 bases, with 18 bases separating them. Germline V lookup: CDR1 DFQATT, CDR2 SNEGSKA (reference sequence). CDR3 length: 15 amino acids. A second about 6 to 12 cycle PCR used barcoded and J-beta primers. Tagging of each cDNA molecule was performed by a template-switch adaptor with 12 random nucleotides. TCRdb fed the 5' RACE reads into MiXCR, producing one record per CDR3 protein. The table includes around 970,000 distinct CDR3 sequences, roughly half detected once. The sample consisted of blood. The sequence was obtained from a woman aged 55 to 70 in good health. V is TRBV20-1 and J is TRBJ2-7, with a possible D match to TRBD1 (7 bases). CDR3 nucleotides: TGCAGTGCTAACTCCGACAGGGAGGAGACCTACGAGCAGTACTTC. Its protein product is CSANSDREETYEQYF.